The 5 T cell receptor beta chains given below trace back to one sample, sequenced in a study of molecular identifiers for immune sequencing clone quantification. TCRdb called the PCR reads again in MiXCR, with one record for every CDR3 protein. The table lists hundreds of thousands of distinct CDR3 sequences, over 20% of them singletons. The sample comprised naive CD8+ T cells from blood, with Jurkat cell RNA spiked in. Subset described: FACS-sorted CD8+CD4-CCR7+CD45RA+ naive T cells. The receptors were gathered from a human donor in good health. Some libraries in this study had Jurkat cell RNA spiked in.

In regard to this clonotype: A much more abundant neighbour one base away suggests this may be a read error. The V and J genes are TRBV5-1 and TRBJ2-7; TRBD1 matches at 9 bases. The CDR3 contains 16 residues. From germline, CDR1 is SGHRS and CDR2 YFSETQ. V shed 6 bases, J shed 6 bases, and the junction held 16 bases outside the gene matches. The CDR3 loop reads CASNYPEQGARLEQYF. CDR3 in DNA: TGCGCCAGCAACTACCCTGAACAGGGGGCGCGGCTCGAGCAGTACTTC.

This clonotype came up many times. The CDR3 region has the DNA TGTGCCAGCTCACCAGAGGGACCGACCTACGAGCAGTACTTC. Its translation is CASSPEGPTYEQYF. The chain links TRBV18 to TRBJ2-7; either TRBD1 or TRBD2 may fit D (5 bases each). CDR1 is KGHSH and CDR2 is LQKENI in the germline V gene. The CDR3 runs 14 residues. With 2 bases removed from V and 2 bases from J, the gap between germline ends came to 10 bases.

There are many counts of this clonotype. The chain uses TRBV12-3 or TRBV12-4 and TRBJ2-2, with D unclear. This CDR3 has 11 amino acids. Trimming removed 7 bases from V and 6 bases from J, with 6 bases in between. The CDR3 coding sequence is TGTGCCAGCACCCCCGCCGGGGAGCTGTTTTTT. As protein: CASTPAGELFF.

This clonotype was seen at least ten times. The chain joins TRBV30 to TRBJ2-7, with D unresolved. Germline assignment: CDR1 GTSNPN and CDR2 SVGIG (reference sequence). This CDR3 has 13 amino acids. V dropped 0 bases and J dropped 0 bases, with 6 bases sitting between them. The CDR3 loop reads CAWSVDLSYEQYF. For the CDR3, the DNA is TGTGCCTGGAGTGTTGACCTCTCCTACGAGCAGTACTTC.

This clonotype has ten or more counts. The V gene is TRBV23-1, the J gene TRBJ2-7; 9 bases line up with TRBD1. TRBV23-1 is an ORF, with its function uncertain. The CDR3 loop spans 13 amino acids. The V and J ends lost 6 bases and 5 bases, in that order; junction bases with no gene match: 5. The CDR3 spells CASSPGTGHEQYF. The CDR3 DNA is TGCGCCAGCAGCCCAGGGACAGGGCACGAGCAGTACTTC.